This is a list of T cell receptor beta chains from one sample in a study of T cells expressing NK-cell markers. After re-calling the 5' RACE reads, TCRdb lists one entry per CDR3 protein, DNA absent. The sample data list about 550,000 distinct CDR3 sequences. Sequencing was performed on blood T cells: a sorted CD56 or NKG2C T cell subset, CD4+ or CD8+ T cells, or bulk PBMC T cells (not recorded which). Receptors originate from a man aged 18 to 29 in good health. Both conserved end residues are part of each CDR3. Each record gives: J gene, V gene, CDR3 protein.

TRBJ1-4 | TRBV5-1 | CASSSITTGAEKLFF
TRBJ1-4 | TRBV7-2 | CASSGGGRNEKLFF
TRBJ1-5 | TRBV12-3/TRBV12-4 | CASSLAGGGGSNQPQHF
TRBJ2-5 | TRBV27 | CASSLRLPPETQYF
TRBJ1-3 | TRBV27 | CASSLLAGQLSGNTIYF
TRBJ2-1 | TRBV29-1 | CSVEGSSEYNEQFF
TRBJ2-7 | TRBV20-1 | CSAVPGLAGRYEQYF
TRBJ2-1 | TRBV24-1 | CATSDSGLAGGSSYNEQFF
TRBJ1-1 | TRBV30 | CACFRQGEAFF
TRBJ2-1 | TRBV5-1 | CASSLDSGRGWNEQFF
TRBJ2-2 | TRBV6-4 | CASMSQTGELFF
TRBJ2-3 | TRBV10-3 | CAIRGPASTDTQYF
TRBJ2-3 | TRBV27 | CATRGLDTDTQYF
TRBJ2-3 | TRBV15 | CATSRFKLSGSSDTQYF
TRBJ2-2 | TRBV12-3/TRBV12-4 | CASSLNRPNTGELFF
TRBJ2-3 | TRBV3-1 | CASSQRAASDTQYF
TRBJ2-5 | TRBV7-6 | CASSQGGQQETQYF
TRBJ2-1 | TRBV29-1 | CSPLLAGVDEQFF
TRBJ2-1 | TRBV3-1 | CASSHTSGYNEQFF
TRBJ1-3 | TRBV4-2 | CASSQEGRRSGNTIYF
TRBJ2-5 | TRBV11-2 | CASSLRLAEGGETQYF
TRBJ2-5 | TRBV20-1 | CSARDLAGFQETQYF
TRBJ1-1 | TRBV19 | CASTKDRGLLEAFF
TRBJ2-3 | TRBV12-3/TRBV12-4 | CASSLAGVKTDTQYF
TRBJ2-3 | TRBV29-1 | CSAGLAGPQTQYF
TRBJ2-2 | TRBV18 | CASSPRGLDTGELFF